Reported below is one T cell receptor beta chain. The protocol was immunoSEQ multiplex PCR, while the TCRdb copy is restricted to in-frame clones and leaves out a portion. The table shows over 250,000 clones, with 75% to 90% occurring only once. The data were taken from a study of blood T cell repertoires in COVID-19. The sample consisted of peripheral blood. The TCR was taken from a man aged 50 or older with acute or convalescent COVID-19.

DNA of the CDR3: TGTGCCAGCAGCCAAGAGTGGGGACTCGGGGAGCAGTACTTC. It yields the protein CASSQEWGLGEQYF. The V call is TRBV3-1 (or the pseudogene TRBV3-2), the J call TRBJ2-7, with D tentatively TRBD2 (6 bases). Trimming took 0 bases from V and 7 from J, leaving 13 bases between them. From germline, CDR1 is LGHDT and CDR2 YNNKEL (reference sequence). The CDR3 covers 14 residues.